This is a list of T cell receptor beta chains from one sample in a study of spatial heterogeneity in lung cancer. TCRdb reprocessed the 5' RACE reads via MiXCR and lists one record per CDR3 protein. The sample shows under 20,000 distinct CDR3 sequences, under 7% of them seen only once. The source was lung tumor tissue, collected at surgery. Receptor source: a female donor with early-stage non-small cell lung cancer. Both conserved end residues are part of each CDR3. The D gene is left open where the match is weak. Only part of the rows carry a size: once, few, many, or a class if the clone is expanded.

D gene: .
clone size: many
CDR3 length: 14
J gene: TRBJ2-5
V gene: TRBV5-1
CDR3 protein: CASSLMLAEETQYF
CDR3 DNA: TGCGCCAGCAGCTTGATGTTGGCAGAAGAGACCCAGTACTTC

D gene: .
clone size: many
CDR3 length: 14
J gene: TRBJ2-2
V gene: TRBV24-1
CDR3 protein: CATSGRENTGELFF
CDR3 DNA: TGTGCCACCAGTGGCAGAGAGAACACCGGGGAGCTGTTTTTT

D gene: .
clone size: few
CDR3 length: 15
J gene: TRBJ2-1
V gene: TRBV7-3
CDR3 protein: CASSLDWASYNEQFF
CDR3 DNA: TGTGCCAGCAGCCTTGACTGGGCCTCTTACAATGAGCAGTTCTTC

D gene: .
clone size: medium-sized
CDR3 length: 14
J gene: TRBJ2-1
V gene: TRBV5-1
CDR3 protein: CASRVADSYNEQFF
CDR3 DNA: TGCGCCAGCAGAGTTGCAGACTCCTACAATGAGCAGTTCTTC

D gene: .
clone size: many
CDR3 length: 13
J gene: TRBJ2-3
V gene: TRBV28
CDR3 protein: CASSLPGTDTQYF
CDR3 DNA: TGTGCCAGCAGTTTACCAGGCACAGATACGCAGTATTTT

D gene: TRBD1
clone size: few
CDR3 length: 14
J gene: TRBJ2-5
V gene: TRBV15
CDR3 protein: CATSGDRGQETQYF
CDR3 DNA: TGTGCCACCAGCGGCGACAGGGGGCAAGAGACCCAGTACTTC

D gene: TRBD2
clone size: many
CDR3 length: 14
J gene: TRBJ2-5
V gene: TRBV6-1
CDR3 protein: CAGNPGGAGETQYF
CDR3 DNA: TGTGCCGGCAACCCCGGGGGGGCAGGAGAGACCCAGTACTTC

D gene: TRBD1
clone size: medium-sized
CDR3 length: 15
J gene: TRBJ1-4
V gene: TRBV7-6
CDR3 protein: CASSTHRGSGEKLFF
CDR3 DNA: TGTGCCAGCAGCACCCACAGGGGCTCGGGTGAAAAACTGTTTTTT

D gene: TRBD1
clone size: .
CDR3 length: 12
J gene: TRBJ2-7
V gene: TRBV2
CDR3 protein: CASGEQGYEQYF
CDR3 DNA: TGTGCCAGCGGGGAACAGGGGTACGAGCAGTACTTC

D gene: TRBD2
clone size: many
CDR3 length: 14
J gene: TRBJ2-3
V gene: TRBV29-1
CDR3 protein: CSVVDGREVGTQYF
CDR3 DNA: TGCAGCGTTGTCGATGGGCGGGAGGTCGGTACGCAGTATTTT

D gene: .
clone size: .
CDR3 length: 15
J gene: TRBJ2-1
V gene: TRBV20-1
CDR3 protein: CSARDSSGRANEQFF
CDR3 DNA: TGCAGTGCTAGAGATTCCAGCGGACGCGCCAATGAGCAGTTCTTC

D gene: .
clone size: many
CDR3 length: 14
J gene: TRBJ1-5
V gene: TRBV5-1
CDR3 protein: CASSLEGGSQPQHF
CDR3 DNA: TGCGCCAGCAGCTTGGAAGGGGGAAGTCAGCCCCAGCATTTT

D gene: .
clone size: many
CDR3 length: 15
J gene: TRBJ1-2
V gene: TRBV5-1
CDR3 protein: CASSLPDTLAYGYTF
CDR3 DNA: TGCGCCAGCAGCTTGCCGGACACCTTGGCCTATGGCTACACCTTC

D gene: TRBD2
clone size: many
CDR3 length: 14
J gene: TRBJ2-7
V gene: TRBV3-1
CDR3 protein: CASSQGTSSSEQYF
CDR3 DNA: TGTGCCAGCAGCCAAGGGACTAGCTCCTCTGAGCAGTACTTC

D gene: .
clone size: .
CDR3 length: 13
J gene: TRBJ1-2
V gene: TRBV12-3/TRBV12-4
CDR3 protein: CASRSGGYYGYTF
CDR3 DNA: TGTGCCAGCAGATCCGGGGGGTACTATGGCTACACCTTC

D gene: TRBD1
clone size: medium-sized
CDR3 length: 16
J gene: TRBJ1-5
V gene: TRBV7-6
CDR3 protein: CASSLYGTGEDQPQHF
CDR3 DNA: TGTGCCAGCAGCTTATATGGGACAGGGGAAGATCAGCCCCAGCATTTT

D gene: .
clone size: .
CDR3 length: 14
J gene: TRBJ2-7
V gene: TRBV3-1
CDR3 protein: CASSQDVTVGEQYF
CDR3 DNA: TGTGCCAGCAGCCAAGATGTTACAGTGGGCGAGCAGTACTTC

D gene: .
clone size: many
CDR3 length: 12
J gene: TRBJ1-2
V gene: TRBV7-9
CDR3 protein: CASSLWDYGYTF
CDR3 DNA: TGTGCCAGCAGCTTATGGGACTATGGCTACACCTTC

D gene: TRBD1
clone size: .
CDR3 length: 18
J gene: TRBJ2-6
V gene: TRBV6-5
CDR3 protein: CASSYSGTGVSGANVLTF
CDR3 DNA: TGTGCCAGCAGTTACTCCGGGACAGGAGTCTCTGGGGCCAACGTCCTGACTTTC

D gene: .
clone size: many
CDR3 length: 14
J gene: TRBJ2-1
V gene: TRBV27
CDR3 protein: CASSLIGLRNEQFF
CDR3 DNA: TGTGCCAGCAGTTTAATCGGTCTTCGGAATGAGCAGTTCTTC

D gene: .
clone size: many
CDR3 length: 15
J gene: TRBJ2-3
V gene: TRBV29-1
CDR3 protein: CSVAASTTSTDTQYF
CDR3 DNA: TGCAGCGTTGCTGCTTCGACGACTAGCACAGATACGCAGTATTTT

D gene: .
clone size: many
CDR3 length: 14
J gene: TRBJ2-4
V gene: TRBV3-1
CDR3 protein: CASSQEAGTNIQYF
CDR3 DNA: TGTGCCAGCAGCCAAGAAGCAGGGACAAACATTCAGTACTTC

D gene: TRBD2
clone size: .
CDR3 length: 16
J gene: TRBJ2-7
V gene: TRBV27
CDR3 protein: CASGPWTSGSPYEQYF
CDR3 DNA: TGTGCCAGCGGCCCATGGACTAGCGGGAGCCCCTACGAGCAGTACTTC

D gene: TRBD1
clone size: many
CDR3 length: 13
J gene: TRBJ1-2
V gene: TRBV29-1
CDR3 protein: CSVGDRSDYGYTF
CDR3 DNA: TGCAGCGTGGGGGACAGGTCTGACTATGGCTACACCTTC

D gene: TRBD1
clone size: many
CDR3 length: 18
J gene: TRBJ1-5
V gene: TRBV12-3/TRBV12-4
CDR3 protein: CASSLALGTAVRNQPQHF
CDR3 DNA: TGTGCCAGCAGTTTAGCCCTGGGGACAGCGGTTAGAAATCAGCCCCAGCATTTT

D gene: TRBD1
clone size: many
CDR3 length: 15
J gene: TRBJ1-4
V gene: TRBV12-3/TRBV12-4
CDR3 protein: CASRPRQGVAEKLFF
CDR3 DNA: TGTGCCAGCAGACCTCGACAGGGGGTAGCTGAAAAACTGTTTTTT

D gene: .
clone size: many
CDR3 length: 15
J gene: TRBJ2-5
V gene: TRBV11-1
CDR3 protein: CASSLYSGVQETQYF
CDR3 DNA: TGTGCCAGCAGCTTATACTCAGGGGTCCAAGAGACCCAGTACTTC

D gene: TRBD2
clone size: few
CDR3 length: 15
J gene: TRBJ2-1
V gene: TRBV5-1
CDR3 protein: CASSLTSGSYNEQFF
CDR3 DNA: TGCGCCAGCAGCTTGACTAGCGGGAGCTACAATGAGCAGTTCTTC

D gene: .
clone size: .
CDR3 length: 14
J gene: TRBJ2-3
V gene: TRBV6-6
CDR3 protein: CASSYQGHTDTQYF
CDR3 DNA: TGTGCCAGCAGTTATCAGGGTCACACAGATACGCAGTATTTT